One and the same sample provided the 11 T cell receptor beta chains below, sequenced in a study of Graves' ophthalmopathy and Graves' hyperthyroidism. Amplified TCR beta CDR3 regions were obtained using RNA transcripts as template. HTBI primers were used in a first-round RT-PCR, which preceded a second-round multiplex PCR. TCRdb used MiXCR to reprocess the multiplex PCR reads, holding one entry per CDR3 protein. The data show over a million distinct CDR3 sequences, with about two fifths seen just once and 11% held by the top ten. Sequenced: peripheral blood or thyroid tissue (not recorded which). The receptors derive from an adult man with Graves' hyperthyroidism.

This clonotype was picked up many times. V is TRBV9 and J is TRBJ1-2, with D tentatively TRBD1 (5 bases). The ends were cut back, 3 bases at V and 1 base at J, with 13 bases in the middle. Germline CDR1 is SGDLS and CDR2 is YYNGEE. CDR3 length: 15 residues. CDR3 sequence: CASSAGTELNYGYTF. CDR3 nucleotide sequence: TGTGCCAGCAGCGCCGGGACTGAACTTAACTATGGCTACACCTTC.

The genes are TRBV4-2 and TRBJ2-5, with TRBD1 matching over 10 bases. With 0 bases clipped from V and 5 bases from J, the junction kept 0 bases outside the gene matches. This CDR3 is built from 14 residues. Germline V gives CDR1 LGHNA, CDR2 YNFKEQ. The DNA for the CDR3 is TGTGCCAGCAGCCAAGAGGGACAGGGGGAGACCCAGTACTTC. The encoded protein is CASSQEGQGETQYF.

This clonotype was counted many times. The V gene is TRBV14, the J gene TRBJ2-7; no firm D call. Looked up from germline, CDR1 is SGHDN and CDR2 is FVKESK. The CDR3 has 14 residues. With 2 bases removed from V and 0 bases from J, the gap between germline ends came to 8 bases. In DNA form, the CDR3 reads TGTGCCAGCAGCCAAAGGTCCAGCTCCTACGAGCAGTACTTC. Residues: CASSQRSSSYEQYF.

As to this clonotype: The germline gene is not matched at one end of the junction; a read error may be the cause. The chain carries TRBV5-5 and TRBJ1-4; D gene uncertain. Germline V gene lookup returns CDR1 SGHKS and CDR2 YYEKEE (reference sequence). CDR3 length: 16 residues. CDR3 protein: CASSYGRRATNGKLFF. The CDR3 region has the DNA TGTGCCAGCAGTTACGGCAGGAGAGCAACTAATGGAAAACTGTTTTTT. The whole variable domain, remainder taken from reference TRBV5-5 and TRBJ1-4, is DAGVTQSPTHLIKTRGQQVTLRCSPISGHKSVSWYQQVLGQGPQFIFQYYEKEERGRGNFPDRFSARQFPNYSSELNVNALLLGDSALYLCASSYGRRATNGKLFFGSGTQLSVL.

The chain has TRBV29-1 and TRBJ2-3, with TRBD1 as a possible D gene (5 bases). Deletions cut 2 bases from V and 2 bases from J, with 11 bases between. Germline values: CDR1 SQVTM, CDR2 ANQGSEA. This CDR3 has 14 amino acids. The CDR3, as DNA: TGCAGCGTTGAAACAGGAGCACCCACAGATACGCAGTATTTT. Its protein product is CSVETGAPTDTQYF.

Of note for this clonotype: Given the absence of the conserved phenylalanine or tryptophan at the CDR3 end, a read error is likely. The rearrangement joins TRBV19 to TRBJ2-5; D gene ambiguous. Germline CDR1 and CDR2: LNHDA and SQIVND (reference sequence). Trimming pared 3 bases from V and 2 bases from J, leaving 10 bases between. The CDR3 is 14 residues long. CDR3: CASSISGHQETQYL. In nucleotides, the CDR3 is TGTGCCAGTAGTATTTCCGGTCATCAAGAGACCCAGTACCTC.

This clonotype was detected many times. The chain joins TRBV6-2 or TRBV6-3 to TRBJ1-1; D call uncertain. V lost 6 bases to trimming and J lost 11 bases, with 19 bases between them. CDR3 length equals 13 residues. Germline V gene lookup returns CDR1 MNHEY and CDR2 SVGEGT. DNA for the CDR3: TGTGCCAGCAGCACCATCGGTGTGGGGATGGCTTTCTTT. Its translation is CASSTIGVGMAFF.

This clonotype has just a few counts. The chain combines TRBV2 with TRBJ1-1; tentative D call: TRBD1 (6 bases). The CDR3 runs 13 residues. Trimming stripped 8 bases from V and 2 bases from J, with 12 bases between. Germline lookup yields CDR1 SNHLY and CDR2 FYNNEI. CDR3 bases: TGTGCCAGCGAACAGGGTGATAACACTGAAGCTTTCTTT. This translates into CASEQGDNTEAFF. Full variable domain (missing parts from reference TRBV2 and TRBJ1-1): EPEVTQTPSHQVTQMGQEVILRCVPISNHLYFYWYRQILGQKVEFLVSFYNNEISEKSEIFDDQFSVERPDGSNFTLKIRSTKLEDSAMYFCASEQGDNTEAFFGQGTRLTVV.

The chain couples TRBV19 to TRBJ1-4; possible D gene TRBD1, 5 bases. The CDR3 is 15 amino acids. Between the trimmed V and J ends, which lost 5 bases and 8 bases, there was a span of 18 bases. Germline CDR1 LNHDA, CDR2 SQIVND (reference sequence). The CDR3: CASSQPGLPKEKLFF. The CDR3 DNA is TGTGCCAGTAGTCAGCCGGGGCTTCCGAAAGAAAAACTGTTTTTT.

This chain uses TRBV11-2 with TRBJ2-7; 7 nucleotides agree with TRBD1. The ends lost 1 base at V and 5 bases at J; junction bases unmatched: 8. Germline V lookup: CDR1 SGHAT, CDR2 FQNNGV. This CDR3 has 15 residues. CDR3: CASSLGQQGPDEQYF. DNA for the CDR3: TGTGCCAGCAGCTTAGGTCAACAGGGGCCCGACGAGCAGTACTTC.

Only one count was recorded for this clonotype. The chain carries TRBV5-5 and TRBJ2-7; 8 bases fit TRBD1. CDR3 length: 18 residues. Losses at the gene ends were 5 bases for V and 2 bases for J; bases not matched to a gene: 18. Per germline, CDR1 SGHKS and CDR2 YYEKEE (reference sequence). The CDR3 protein is CASRFPLAPRGPPYEQYF. CDR3 nucleotide sequence: TGTGCCAGCAGATTCCCGCTGGCCCCCAGGGGGCCCCCCTACGAGCAGTACTTC.